A single sample is the source of the 19 T cell receptor beta chains below, sequenced in a study of human T cells and chemical hapten exposure. TCRdb redid the calling of the RACE reads with MiXCR, one entry per CDR3 protein. The table includes tens of thousands of distinct CDR3 sequences, 9.5% to 12% detected once. Stated time point: pre-sensitization, week 0. Specified treatment: therapeutic diphenylcyclopropenone sensitization with weekly scalp DPC. The material sequenced was whole blood, taken in connection with sensitization to the hapten diphenylcyclopropenone (DPC). Receptor source: a woman between 50 and 59 years old with alopecia areata. Some clones in this sample may be carry-over from other donors' samples.

The J gene is TRBJ2-7, the V gene TRBV6-1; a weak D match, TRBD1 (6 bases). The V and J ends lost 6 bases and 3 bases respectively, with 12 bases between them. CDR3 length: 13 amino acids. The germline gives CDR1 MNHNS, CDR2 SASEGT. The CDR3 is CASRLGTIYEQYF. The CDR3 DNA reads as TGTGCCAGCAGATTGGGGACAATCTACGAGCAGTACTTC.

This clonotype has more than one count but fewer than ten. The rearrangement links TRBV29-1 to TRBJ1-1; no clear D gene. Germline CDR1 and CDR2: SQVTM and ANQGSEA. This CDR3 is 12 amino acids long. Trimming shortened V by 4 bases and J by 7 bases, and 13 bases separated the two germline ends. CDR3: CSVGAGWSEAFF. The CDR3 nucleotides are TGCAGCGTTGGGGCAGGATGGAGTGAAGCTTTCTTT.

This clonotype was observed at least ten times. CDR3 sequence: CATSGNKLWGVNEQFF. As DNA, the CDR3 is TGTGCCACCAGTGGTAACAAACTGTGGGGAGTGAATGAGCAGTTCTTC. The chain has TRBV24-1 and TRBJ2-1; D might be TRBD2 (5 bases). Germline V gene sequence: CDR1 KGHDR, CDR2 SFDVKD. This CDR3 comprises 16 residues. V was pared by 5 bases and J by 7 bases, with 20 bases between.

V gene TRBV3-1 combines with J gene TRBJ1-1; the match to TRBD1 covers 7 bases. The CDR3 loop spans 15 amino acids. Unmatched junction bases numbered 7, after V lost 4 bases and J lost 2 bases. Per the germline V gene, CDR1 is LGHDT and CDR2 is YNNKEL (reference sequence). CDR3 bases: TGTGCCAGCAGCCGGCAGGGGGGAGGAAACACTGAAGCTTTCTTT. It codes for CASSRQGGGNTEAFF.

The genes are TRBV28 and TRBJ2-1, with TRBD2 matching over 9 bases. CDR1 and CDR2 (germline): MDHEN, SYDVKM. The CDR3 is 15 amino acids. Trimming at V came to 1 base and at J to 7 bases, leaving 5 bases not matched to a gene. DNA for the CDR3: TGTGCCAGCAGTTTATTAGCGGGAGTAGGGAATGAGCAGTTCTTC. Protein product: CASSLLAGVGNEQFF.

This clonotype was observed a handful of times. DNA for the CDR3: TGTGCCTGGAGTAAGGGACTTCCGAGCAATCAGCCCCAGCATTTT. Translating gives CAWSKGLPSNQPQHF. This chain uses TRBV30 with TRBJ1-5, with D perhaps TRBD1 (5 bases). With 2 bases removed from V and 1 base from J, the gap between germline ends came to 12 bases. Germline assignment: CDR1 GTSNPN and CDR2 SVGIG (reference sequence). The CDR3 covers 15 residues.

The CDR3, as DNA: TGTGCCAGCAGCTCCGTCCCCGCTGGAAACACCATATATTTT. Translation gives CASSSVPAGNTIYF. The gene calls are TRBV7-2 and TRBJ1-3; no definite D call. Germline CDR1 and CDR2: SGHTA and FQGNSA. The CDR3 is 14 residues long. Deletions cut 4 bases from V and 2 bases from J, with 9 bases between.

This clonotype was detected a few times. CDR3 protein: CASSAGGGTLFGYTF. As DNA, the CDR3 is TGTGCCAGCAGCGCTGGCGGGGGTACCCTTTTTGGCTACACCTTC. The chain employs TRBV7-2 and TRBJ1-2, with a tentative D call TRBD1 (5 bases). Trimming removed 5 bases from V and 7 bases from J, with 20 bases in between. This CDR3 is 15 amino acids long. The germline gives CDR1 SGHTA, CDR2 FQGNSA.

This clonotype was picked up many times. This sequence joins TRBV5-4 and TRBJ2-1; 8 bases fit TRBD1. Germline V gene sequence: CDR1 SGHNT, CDR2 YYREEE (reference sequence). The V gene end was trimmed by 6 bases and the J gene end by 0 bases; junction bases not matched to a gene: 8. The CDR3 length is 16 residues. CDR3 nucleotide sequence: TGTGCCAGCACCAAGGGACAGGATAGCTCCTACAATGAGCAGTTCTTC. This translates into CASTKGQDSSYNEQFF. Variable domain in full (rest from reference TRBV5-4 and TRBJ2-1): ETGVTQSPTHLIKTRGQQVTLRCSSQSGHNTVSWYQQALGQGPQFIFQYYREEENGRGNFPPRFSGLQFPNYSSELNVNALELDDSALYLCASTKGQDSSYNEQFFGPGTRLTVL.

This clonotype occurred many times. The gene calls are TRBV5-1 and TRBJ1-2; 9 nucleotides agree with TRBD1. The germline V gene encodes CDR1 SGHRS and CDR2 YFSETQ. CDR3 size: 16 residues. V trimming: 0 bases; J trimming: 3 bases; junction bases outside the gene matches: 6. The CDR3 region is CASSLETRTGDYGYTF. CDR3 DNA sequence: TGCGCCAGCAGCTTGGAGACTAGGACAGGGGACTATGGCTACACCTTC.

This clonotype turned up a few times. This sequence joins TRBV7-7 and TRBJ2-5, with D unclear. The germline V gene has CDR1 SSHAT and CDR2 FNYEAQ (reference sequence). The V and J ends lost 4 bases and 2 bases respectively, with 11 bases between them. The CDR3 extends over 14 amino acids. CDR3 DNA: TGTGCCAGCAGCTCGCATGGACGGCAAGAGACCCAGTACTTC. The encoded protein is CASSSHGRQETQYF.

This clonotype occurred many times. The chain couples TRBV7-8 to TRBJ2-7; D may correspond to TRBD1 or TRBD2 (5 bases each). The CDR3 consists of 16 residues. Trimming left V 1 base short and J 5 bases short, with 18 bases between. CDR1 and CDR2 from the germline V gene are SGHVS and FQNEAQ. CDR3 in DNA: TGTGCCAGCAGCTTAGGGGCCGGGACCTACGGCCACGAGCAGTACTTC. Amino acids: CASSLGAGTYGHEQYF.

This clonotype was observed many times. This rearrangement joins TRBV6-1 to TRBJ1-5, with no clear D. CDR3 length: 15 amino acids. Trimming cost V 6 bases and J 1 base, with 13 bases left between them. CDR1 and CDR2 (germline): MNHNS, SASEGT. CDR3 loop: CASSAGKVSNQPQHF. Here the CDR3 DNA reads TGTGCCAGCAGCGCAGGCAAGGTCAGCAATCAGCCCCAGCATTTT.

The table lists this clonotype with a few counts. This chain links TRBV24-1 with TRBJ2-1; no reliable D call. Trimming removed 3 bases from V and 6 bases from J, with 14 bases in between. Germline CDR1 and CDR2: KGHDR and SFDVKD. This CDR3 contains 15 residues. The CDR3 sequence: CATSDGSRRINEQFF. CDR3 DNA sequence: TGTGCCACCAGTGATGGATCGCGCAGGATCAATGAGCAGTTCTTC.

This clonotype has only a few counts. The chain couples TRBV7-9 to TRBJ1-2; D call uncertain. CDR3 size: 11 residues. The germline gives CDR1 SEHNR, CDR2 FQNEAQ (reference sequence). V dropped 8 bases and J dropped 3 bases, with 7 bases sitting between them. The CDR3: CASRRYYGYTF. CDR3 sequence (DNA): TGTGCCAGCCGTCGTTACTATGGCTACACCTTC. Combining the CDR3 with reference TRBV7-9 and TRBJ1-2 gives the whole variable domain DTGVSQNPRHKITKRGQNVTFRCDPISEHNRLYWYRQTLGQGPEFLTYFQNEAQLEKSRLLSDRFSAERPKGSFSTLEIQRTEQGDSAMYLCASRRYYGYTFGSGTRLTVV.

The rearrangement uses TRBV7-2 and TRBJ2-1, with D maybe TRBD1 (6 bases). The CDR3 contains 15 residues. Germline CDR1 and CDR2: SGHTA and FQGNSA. Deletions cut 5 bases from V and 7 bases from J, with 18 bases between. Here the CDR3 reads CASSHQQRGKNEQFF. The CDR3 bases are TGTGCCAGCAGCCATCAACAGAGGGGGAAGAATGAGCAGTTCTTC.

Ten or more counts support this clonotype. The gene calls are TRBV12-3 or TRBV12-4 and TRBJ2-1, with D perhaps matching TRBD1 (6 bases). The V end was cut by 2 bases, the J end by 6 bases, with 11 bases between. The CDR3 runs to 14 residues. Here the CDR3 DNA reads TGTGCCAGCAGTTTAAGAGAGGGGGTCAATGAGCAGTTCTTC. This encodes CASSLREGVNEQFF.

This clonotype has ten or more counts. The chain couples TRBV9 to TRBJ1-1; perhaps TRBD1 as D (5 bases). Looked up from germline, CDR1 is SGDLS and CDR2 is YYNGEE. The V end lost 0 bases, the J end lost 1 base, and 13 bases lay between the germline ends. The CDR3 contains 16 residues. As DNA, the CDR3 is TGTGCCAGCAGCGTAGGCGTTACAGGAAAGAACACTGAAGCTTTCTTT. Residues: CASSVGVTGKNTEAFF.

This clonotype has at least ten counts. The genes are TRBV19 and TRBJ2-3, with 7 positions matching TRBD2. CDR3 length: 13 amino acids. V shed 7 bases, J shed 9 bases, and the junction held 10 bases outside the gene matches. The V gene's germline CDR1 is LNHDA and CDR2 SQIVND (reference sequence). In DNA form, the CDR3 reads TGTGCCAGTACCCAGCGGGGAGCGGGAACGCAGTATTTT. This encodes CASTQRGAGTQYF.